The entry below gives a single TCR beta chain sequence along with its context. Its antigen is currently unknown. The data were obtained in a study of tumor-infiltrating lymphocytes in localized non-small cell lung cancer. Study information: Resected tumor was paired with non-adjacent uninvolved lung from the same patient.

Study-level findings and limits: Different pieces of the same tissue were used for each assay.

TCRdb's copy holds only in-frame clones and misses some; the assay was immunoSEQ multiplex PCR. Of 8,000 to 9,500 clones in the sample, 77% were seen once. Input material: lung tumor tissue. The TCR sequence derives from a human donor with non-small cell lung cancer.

The CDR3 sequence: CASSIRAGAADEQFF. The CDR3 DNA follows: TGTGCCAGTAGTATTCGAGCGGGAGCGGCGGATGAGCAGTTCTTC. This chain uses TRBV19 with TRBJ2-1, with 8 bases that match TRBD2. The trim removed 3 bases at V and 8 bases at J, leaving 9 bases unmatched. The CDR3 spans 15 residues. CDR1 and CDR2 (germline): LNHDA, SQIVND (reference sequence). Together with reference TRBV19 and TRBJ2-1, the CDR3 gives the full variable domain: DGGITQSPKYLFRKEGQNVTLSCEQNLNHDAMYWYRQDPGQGLRLIYYSQIVNDFQKGDIAEGYSVSREKKESFPLTVTSAQKNPTAFYLCASSIRAGAADEQFFGPGTRLTVL.